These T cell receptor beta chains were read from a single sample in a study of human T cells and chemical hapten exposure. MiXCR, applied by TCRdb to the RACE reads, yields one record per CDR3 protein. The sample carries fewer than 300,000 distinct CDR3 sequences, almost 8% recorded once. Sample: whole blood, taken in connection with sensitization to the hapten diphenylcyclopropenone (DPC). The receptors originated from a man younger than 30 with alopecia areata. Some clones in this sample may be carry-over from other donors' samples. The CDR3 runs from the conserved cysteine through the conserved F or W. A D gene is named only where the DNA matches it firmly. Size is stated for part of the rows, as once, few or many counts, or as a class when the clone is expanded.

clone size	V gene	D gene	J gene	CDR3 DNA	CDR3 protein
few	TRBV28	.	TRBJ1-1	TGTGCCAGCAGCCTGATGGTGGGAGAGGGCACTGAAGCTTTCTTT	CASSLMVGEGTEAFF
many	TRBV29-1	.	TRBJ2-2	TGCAGCACAACAGGGGGGAGGGACACCGGGGAGCTGTTTTTT	CSTTGGRDTGELFF
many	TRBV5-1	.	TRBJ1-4	TGCGCCAGCAGCCCAGGGGCCGTAAATGAAAAACTGTTTTTT	CASSPGAVNEKLFF
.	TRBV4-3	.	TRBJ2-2	TGCGCCAGCAGTCCGGGATTCTCCGGGGAGCTGTTTTTT	CASSPGFSGELFF
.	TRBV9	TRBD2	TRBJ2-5	TGTGCCAGCAGCGCGGCGGGACTAGCAATGGAGACCCAGTACTTC	CASSAAGLAMETQYF
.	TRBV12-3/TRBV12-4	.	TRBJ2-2	TGTGCCAGCAGTTTAAAGGGGACCACCGGGGAGCTGTTTTTT	CASSLKGTTGELFF
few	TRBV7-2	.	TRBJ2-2	TGTGCCAGCAGTCCACGACCGGCAGGGAACACCGGGGAGCTGTTTTTT	CASSPRPAGNTGELFF
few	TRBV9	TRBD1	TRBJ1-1	TGTGCCAGCAGCGTAGGCGGGACAGGGGCTGAAGCTTTCTTT	CASSVGGTGAEAFF
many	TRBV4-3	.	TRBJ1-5	TGCGCCAGCAGCCAAGATTGGGCAGGGCCAAGGGCCCAGCATTTT	CASSQDWAGPRAQHF
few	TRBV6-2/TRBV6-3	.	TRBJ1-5	TGTGCCAGCAGTTATTTGGCCCGAGGGAGCAATCAGCCCCAGCATTTT	CASSYLARGSNQPQHF
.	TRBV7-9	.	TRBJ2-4	TGTGCCAGCAGCGTAGGCGTCAAAAACATTCAGTACTTC	CASSVGVKNIQYF
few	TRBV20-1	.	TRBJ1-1	TGCAGTGCTAGATACCGTAGGCGGGGGAACACTGAAGCTTTCTTT	CSARYRRRGNTEAFF
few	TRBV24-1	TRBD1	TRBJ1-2	TGTGCCATCCAGACAGGGACCTATGGCTACACCTTC	CAIQTGTYGYTF
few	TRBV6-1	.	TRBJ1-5	TGTGCCAGCAGTGAATTTCGGGGGGCTAGACAGCCCCAGCATTTT	CASSEFRGARQPQHF
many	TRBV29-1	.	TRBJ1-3	TGCAGCGTTTATTTACAGGGTTCCGGAAACACCATATATTTT	CSVYLQGSGNTIYF
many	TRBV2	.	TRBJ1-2	TGTGCCAGCAAAAGGACGGTTTCGGGTGGCTACACCTTC	CASKRTVSGGYTF
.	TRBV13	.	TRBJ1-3	TGTGCCAGCAGGCCAAAAGGTCGCTCTGGAAACACCATATATTTT	CASRPKGRSGNTIYF
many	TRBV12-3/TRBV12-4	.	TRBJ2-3	TGTGCCAGCAGTTTAAGGGGATTCACAGATACGCAGTATTTT	CASSLRGFTDTQYF
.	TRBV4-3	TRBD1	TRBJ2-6	TGCGCCAGCAGCCAAGATCAAGGACAGGAACCTGGGGCCAACGTCCTGACTTTC	CASSQDQGQEPGANVLTF
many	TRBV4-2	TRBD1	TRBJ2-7	TGTGCCAGCAGCCAAGTGGTTGGGACAGAGTACTACGAGCAGTACTTC	CASSQVVGTEYYEQYF
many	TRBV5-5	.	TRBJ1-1	TGTGCCAGCAGCTTGAGACAGCGAGACATGAACACTGAAGCTTTCTTT	CASSLRQRDMNTEAFF
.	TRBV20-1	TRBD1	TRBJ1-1	TGCAGTGTTGCCGGGACAGGAGGCATGAACACTGAAGCTTTCTTT	CSVAGTGGMNTEAFF
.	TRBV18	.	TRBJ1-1	TGTGCCAGCTCACCATCGGGGCTGAACACTGAAGCTTTCTTT	CASSPSGLNTEAFF
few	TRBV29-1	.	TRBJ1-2	TGCAGCCTCCACCCCCCCCCTACGGGTGACTACACCTTC	CSLHPPPTGDYTF
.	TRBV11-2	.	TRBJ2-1	TGTGCCAGCAGCTTCGACTACGACAATGAGCAGTTCTTC	CASSFDYDNEQFF
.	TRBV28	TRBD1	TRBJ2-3	TGTGCCAGCAGTCACCCGGGACAGAGCACAGATACGCAGTATTTT	CASSHPGQSTDTQYF
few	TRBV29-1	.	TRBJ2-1	TGCAGCGTTGAAGATCAGACGGCTGAGCAAGGATTC	CSVEDQTAEQGF
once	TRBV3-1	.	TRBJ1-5	TGTGCCAGCAGCCAAGGCTACAGGTGGAGGAATAGCAATCAGCCCCAGCATTTT	CASSQGYRWRNSNQPQHF
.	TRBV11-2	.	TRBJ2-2	TGTGCCACCCAGCCGGCTCGGGGATACACCGGGGAGCTGTTTTTT	CATQPARGYTGELFF
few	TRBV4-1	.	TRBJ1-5	TGCGCCAGCAGCCGGGTTATGGGCAGTAATCAGCCCCAGCATTTT	CASSRVMGSNQPQHF
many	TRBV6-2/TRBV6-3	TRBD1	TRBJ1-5	TGTGCCAGCACCCCGGGACAGGGGCATCAGCCCCAGCATTTT	CASTPGQGHQPQHF
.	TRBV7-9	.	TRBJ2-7	TGTGCCAGCAGCCAACACTACGAGCAGTACTTC	CASSQHYEQYF
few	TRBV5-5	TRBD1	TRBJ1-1	TGTGCCAGCAGCTATCAGGGGGAGCGGACTGAAGCTTTCTTT	CASSYQGERTEAFF